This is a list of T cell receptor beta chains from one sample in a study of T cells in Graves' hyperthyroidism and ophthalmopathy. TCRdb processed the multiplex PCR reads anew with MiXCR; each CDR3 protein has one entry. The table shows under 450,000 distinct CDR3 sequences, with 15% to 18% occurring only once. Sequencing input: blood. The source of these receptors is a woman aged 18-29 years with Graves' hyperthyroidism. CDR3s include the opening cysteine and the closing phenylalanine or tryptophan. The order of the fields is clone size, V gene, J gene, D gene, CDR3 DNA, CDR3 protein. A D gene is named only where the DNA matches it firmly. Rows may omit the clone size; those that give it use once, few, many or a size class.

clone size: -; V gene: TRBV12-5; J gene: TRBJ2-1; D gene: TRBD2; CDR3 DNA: TGTGCTAGTGGTTCGGGACTAGACTACAATGAGCAGTTCTTC; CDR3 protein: CASGSGLDYNEQFF
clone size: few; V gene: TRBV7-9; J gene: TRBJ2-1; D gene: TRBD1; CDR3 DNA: TGTGCCTGCCGCCGACAGGGGATGGGTGAGCAGTTCTTC; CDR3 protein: CACRRQGMGEQFF
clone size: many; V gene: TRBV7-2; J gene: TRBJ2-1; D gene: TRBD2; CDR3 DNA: TGTGCCAGCACAACTAGCGGGATGAAGAATGAGCAGTTCTTC; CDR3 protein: CASTTSGMKNEQFF
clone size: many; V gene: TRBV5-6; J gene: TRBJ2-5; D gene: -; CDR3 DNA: TGTGCCAGCAGTTCCGGAGTGGAAGAGACCCAGTACTTC; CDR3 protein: CASSSGVEETQYF
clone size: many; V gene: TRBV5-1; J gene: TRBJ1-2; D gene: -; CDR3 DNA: TGCGCCAGCAGCTTGGTGCCGTTTGCCTATGGCTACACCTTC; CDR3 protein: CASSLVPFAYGYTF
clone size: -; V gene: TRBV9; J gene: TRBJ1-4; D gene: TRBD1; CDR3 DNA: TGTGCCAGCAGCGTAGGAGGGGGACAGGGGGAAAAACTGTTTTTT; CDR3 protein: CASSVGGGQGEKLFF
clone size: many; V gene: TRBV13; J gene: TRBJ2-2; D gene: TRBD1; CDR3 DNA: TGTGCCAGCAGCCAGGGACAGGGCCACACCGGGGAGCTGTTTTTT; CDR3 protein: CASSQGQGHTGELFF
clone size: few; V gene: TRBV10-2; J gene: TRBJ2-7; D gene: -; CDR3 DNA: TGCGCCAGCAGAAGTGGGGACTCCTACGAGCAGTACTTC; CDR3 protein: CASRSGDSYEQYF
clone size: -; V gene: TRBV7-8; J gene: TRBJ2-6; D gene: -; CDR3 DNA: TGTGCCAGCAGCTTATCATCGGGGGCCAGGTCCCGCTCTGGGGCCAACGTCCTGACTTTC; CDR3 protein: CASSLSSGARSRSGANVLTF
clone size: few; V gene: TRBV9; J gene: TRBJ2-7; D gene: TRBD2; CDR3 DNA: TGTGCCAGCAGCGTAGGAGCCTCTGGGCTAGCGGGGTACGAGCAGTACTTC; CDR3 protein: CASSVGASGLAGYEQYF
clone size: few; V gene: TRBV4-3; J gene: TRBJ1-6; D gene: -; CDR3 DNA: TGCGCCAGCAGCCAAGACCGGGTGAATTCACCCCTCCACTTT; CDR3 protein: CASSQDRVNSPLHF
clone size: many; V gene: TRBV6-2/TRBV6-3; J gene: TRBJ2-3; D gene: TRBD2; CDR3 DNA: TGTGCCAGCGTGGCAGGCGGGGGTGCGGATACGCAGTATTTT; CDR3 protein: CASVAGGGADTQYF
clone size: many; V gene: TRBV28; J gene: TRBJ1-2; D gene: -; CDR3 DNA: TGTGCCAGCAGAAGTTCCTATGGCTACACCTTC; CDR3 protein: CASRSSYGYTF
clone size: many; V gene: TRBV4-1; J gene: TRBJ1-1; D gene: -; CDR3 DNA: TGCGCCAGCAGCCAATACGAGGGGGATAACACTGAAGCTTTCTTT; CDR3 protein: CASSQYEGDNTEAFF
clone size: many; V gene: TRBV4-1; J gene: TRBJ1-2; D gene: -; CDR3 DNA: TGCGCCAGCAGCCAAGAATCGCGGTTCGGCTATGGCTACACCTTC; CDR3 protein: CASSQESRFGYGYTF
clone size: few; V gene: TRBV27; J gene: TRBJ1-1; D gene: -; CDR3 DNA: TGTGCCAGCAGCTCCGGGGGGAGCACTGAAGCTTTCTTT; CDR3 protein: CASSSGGSTEAFF
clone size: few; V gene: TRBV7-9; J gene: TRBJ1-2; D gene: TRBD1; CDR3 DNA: TGTGCCAGCAGCCCCCTCGTGGAGACAGGGACCCGTCCGAATGGCTACACCTTC; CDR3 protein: CASSPLVETGTRPNGYTF
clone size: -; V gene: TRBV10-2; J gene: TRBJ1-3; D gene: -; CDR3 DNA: TGCGCCAGCAGTGAGCACGGCGGGAGCTCTGGAAACACCATATATTTT; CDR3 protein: CASSEHGGSSGNTIYF
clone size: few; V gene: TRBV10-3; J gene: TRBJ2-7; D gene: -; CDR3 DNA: TGTGCCATCAGTGAGTCTAGGGGATGGGGCTCCTACGAGCAGTACTTC; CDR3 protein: CAISESRGWGSYEQYF
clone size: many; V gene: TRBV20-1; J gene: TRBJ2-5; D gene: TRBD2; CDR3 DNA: TGCAGTGCTAGGTCGGAGGCAGCGGGAGAAAGCGAGACCCAGTACTTC; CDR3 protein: CSARSEAAGESETQYF
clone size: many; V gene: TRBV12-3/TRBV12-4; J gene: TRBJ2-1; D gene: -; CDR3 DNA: TGTGCCAGCAGTGGGAGAGGTGGGGGCCTACGGGCGGAGAGGATAACAAAAAGCAATGAGCAGTTCTTC; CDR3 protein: CASSGRGGGLRAERITKSNEQFF
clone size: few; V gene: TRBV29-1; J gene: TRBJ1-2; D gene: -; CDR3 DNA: TGCAGCGTTGGTTTGAGTGGCTACACCTTC; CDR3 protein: CSVGLSGYTF
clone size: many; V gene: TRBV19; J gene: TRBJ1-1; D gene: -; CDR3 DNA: TGTGCCAGTAGTATACAGGGGTTGAACACTGAAGCTTTCTTT; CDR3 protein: CASSIQGLNTEAFF
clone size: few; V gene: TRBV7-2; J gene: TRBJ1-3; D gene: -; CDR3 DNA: TGTGCCAGCAGCTTAGTGCAGTTAACAGGCTCTGGAAACACCATATATTTT; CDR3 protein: CASSLVQLTGSGNTIYF
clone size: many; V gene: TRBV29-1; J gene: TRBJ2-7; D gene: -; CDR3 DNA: TGCAGCGTTGAAGTAGGGACGGGCGAGCAGTACTTC; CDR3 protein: CSVEVGTGEQYF
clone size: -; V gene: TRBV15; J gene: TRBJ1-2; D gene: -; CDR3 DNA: TGTGCCACCAGCAGAACCCAGGGGATCGCCTATGGCTACACCTTC; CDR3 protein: CATSRTQGIAYGYTF
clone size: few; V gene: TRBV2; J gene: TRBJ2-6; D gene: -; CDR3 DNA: TGTGCCAGCAGTGATATGGGTTCCCTTTCTGGGGCCAACGTCCTGACTTTC; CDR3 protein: CASSDMGSLSGANVLTF
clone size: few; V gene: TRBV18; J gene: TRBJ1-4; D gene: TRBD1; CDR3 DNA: TGTGCCAGCTCTCAAGACAGGGAGGCCGGAAAACTGTTTTTT; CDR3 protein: CASSQDREAGKLFF
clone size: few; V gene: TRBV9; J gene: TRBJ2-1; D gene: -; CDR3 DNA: TGTGCCAGCAGCGTGGACAGATCCTACAATGAGCAGTTCTTC; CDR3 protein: CASSVDRSYNEQFF
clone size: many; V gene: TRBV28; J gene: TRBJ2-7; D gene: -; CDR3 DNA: TGTGCCAGCAGTTTATTGGCGGAGGCCTACGAGCAGTACTTC; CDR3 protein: CASSLLAEAYEQYF
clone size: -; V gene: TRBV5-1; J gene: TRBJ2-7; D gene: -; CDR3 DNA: TGCGCCAGCAGCTCCGGTTTCGGGACGGGGTTCGGGGAGCAGTACTTC; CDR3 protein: CASSSGFGTGFGEQYF
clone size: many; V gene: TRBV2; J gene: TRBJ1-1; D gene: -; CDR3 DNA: TGTGCCAGCAGGGTTGAGGGCAGCACTGAAGCTTTCTTT; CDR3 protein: CASRVEGSTEAFF
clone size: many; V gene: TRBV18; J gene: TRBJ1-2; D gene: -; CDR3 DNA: TGTGCCAGCTCACCCGTAGGTGGGGTCAACTATGGCTACACCTTC; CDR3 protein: CASSPVGGVNYGYTF